Listed here are 3 T cell receptor beta chains from one sample, sequenced in a study of blood T cell repertoires in COVID-19. Measured with immunoSEQ multiplex PCR; TCRdb has only the in-frame clones, and not every one. The table records roughly 200,000 clones, about four fifths of them present only once. The sequenced sample consisted of peripheral blood. Receptor source: a man between 60 and 75 years old with acute or convalescent COVID-19.

In this sample, this clone turned up a few times. The chain is built from TRBV28 and TRBJ1-5, with D perhaps TRBD1 (5 bases). This CDR3 has 15 residues. The V gene lost 8 bases and the J gene lost 7 bases, with 21 bases spanning the gap. Per germline, CDR1 MDHEN and CDR2 SYDVKM. The CDR3 region has the DNA TGTGCCAGCTCAGGAGGGAGGGGTCGGGGACAGCCCCAGCATTTT. It translates to CASSGGRGRGQPQHF.

V is TRBV7-9 and J is TRBJ2-7; TRBD2 agrees at 10 bases. Losses at the gene ends were 5 bases for V and 0 bases for J; bases not matched to a gene: 7. CDR1 is SEHNR, CDR2 FQNEAQ, per germline (reference sequence). The CDR3 length is 16 residues. This CDR3 reads CASSPRTSGFSYEQYF. The CDR3 DNA follows: TGTGCCAGCAGCCCCCGGACTAGCGGCTTCTCCTACGAGCAGTACTTC.

The V gene is TRBV7-7, the J gene TRBJ2-5, with 11 positions matching TRBD2. Germline V gene data show CDR1 as SSHAT and CDR2 as FNYEAQ (reference sequence). CDR3 length: 13 residues. CDR3 nucleotide sequence: TGTGCTATTAGCGGGGGGGCCCAAGAGACCCAGTACTTC. Protein sequence: CAISGGAQETQYF.